The 7 T cell receptor beta chains in this list originate from one sample, sequenced in a study of vaccination and CD4 T cells after COVID-19. The antigens of these receptors remain unknown. Sequencing of the DNA from cultured CD4+ T cells was carried out with the Oncomine TCR Beta short-read assay. TCRdb reanalysed the PCR reads using MiXCR and keeps one entry per CDR3 protein. The sample records approximately 20,000 distinct CDR3 sequences, 30% to 35% being singletons. Time point specified: late sampling 161 to 241 days after vaccination in a few convalescent patients. Documented treatment: approximately 9-day PBMC culture with coronavirus spike peptide pools or control peptides (ViraFEST assay). The sample in question was CD4+ T cells from blood, cultured in vitro, obtained about 7 months after SARS-CoV-2 vaccination. These TCRs come from a human donor who had recovered from COVID-19.

The chain is built from TRBV6-5 and TRBJ2-7, with D unclear. CDR3 length: 15 amino acids. Trimming stripped 4 bases from V and 5 bases from J, with 18 bases between. Per the germline V gene, CDR1 is MNHEY and CDR2 is SVGAGI. CDR3 loop: CASSSPTRSRDEQYF. CDR3 DNA: TGTGCCAGCAGTTCCCCAACCCGTAGTAGGGACGAGCAGTACTTC.

This clonotype came up a few times. The chain is built from TRBV10-3 and TRBJ2-7, with unresolved D. Germline V gene data show CDR1 as ENHRY and CDR2 as SYGVKD. V lost 3 bases to trimming and J lost 1 base, with 7 bases between them. This CDR3 has 13 residues. The CDR3 nucleotides are TGTGCCATCAGTGAAGGACGGTCCTACGAGCAGTACTTC. Protein sequence: CAISEGRSYEQYF.

The chain links TRBV28 to TRBJ2-3; no reliable D call. Germline-derived CDR1 and CDR2 are MDHEN and SYDVKM. V was clipped by 10 bases and J by 0 bases, with 17 bases between them. The CDR3 length is 15 residues. The CDR3 region has the DNA TGTGCCACCGGCCCGTTGACTCCGAGCACAGATACGCAGTATTTT. It codes for CATGPLTPSTDTQYF.

CDR3 coding DNA: TGTGCCAGCAGCGGAGGGACTAGGGGAGAGACCCAGTACTTC. This translates into CASSGGTRGETQYF. The rearrangement joins TRBV7-3 to TRBJ2-5, with 8 bases lining up with TRBD2. The CDR3 consists of 14 residues. Looked up from germline, CDR1 is SGHTA and CDR2 is FQGTGA. V dropped 5 bases and J dropped 4; count of bases not matched to a gene: 6.

This chain joins TRBV2 and TRBJ2-7; D uncertain. Germline values: CDR1 SNHLY, CDR2 FYNNEI. V lost 1 base, J lost 2 bases, and 6 bases lay in between. The CDR3 covers 13 residues. This CDR3 reads CASSEEWTYEQYF. CDR3 DNA sequence: TGTGCCAGCAGTGAAGAATGGACCTACGAGCAGTACTTC.

In this sample, this clonotype turned up a few times. The chain recombines TRBV7-2 with TRBJ2-1, with 12 bases lining up with TRBD2. From germline, CDR1 is SGHTA and CDR2 FQGNSA. The CDR3 length is 14 residues. Losses at the gene ends were 8 bases for V and 5 bases for J; bases not matched to a gene: 4. The CDR3 is CASGRTSGNNEQFF. The DNA of the CDR3 is TGTGCCAGCGGTAGGACTAGCGGGAACAATGAGCAGTTCTTC.

The V call is TRBV28, the J call TRBJ2-7; maybe TRBD2 (6 bases). The V end was cut by 8 bases, the J end by 7 bases, with 24 bases between. Germline V lookup: CDR1 MDHEN, CDR2 SYDVKM. CDR3 length equals 15 residues. As DNA, the CDR3 is TGTGCCAGCTCCCGCCCGGGGTTCCGGCGGGATGAGCAGTACTTC. Its protein is CASSRPGFRRDEQYF.